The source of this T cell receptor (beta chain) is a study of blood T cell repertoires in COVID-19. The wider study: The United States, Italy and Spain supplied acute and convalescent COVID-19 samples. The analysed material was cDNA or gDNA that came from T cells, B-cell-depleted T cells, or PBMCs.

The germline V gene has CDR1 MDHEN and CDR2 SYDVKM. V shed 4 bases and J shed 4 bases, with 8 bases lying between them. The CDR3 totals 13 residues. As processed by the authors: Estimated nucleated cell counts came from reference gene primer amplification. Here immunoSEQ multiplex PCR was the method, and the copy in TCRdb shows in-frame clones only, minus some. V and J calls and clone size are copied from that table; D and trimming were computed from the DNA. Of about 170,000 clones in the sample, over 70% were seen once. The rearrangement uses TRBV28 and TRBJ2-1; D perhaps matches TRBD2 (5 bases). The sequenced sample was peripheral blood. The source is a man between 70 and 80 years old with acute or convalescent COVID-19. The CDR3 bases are TGTGCCAGCAGTTGGAGCGGATACAATGAGCAGTTCTTC. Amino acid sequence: CASSWSGYNEQFF.